This entry lists 32 T cell receptor beta chains sequenced from one sample in a study of blood T cell repertoires in COVID-19 (dated by TCRdb to about 2020). Library generation was performed with the immunoSEQ multiplex PCR assay. What TCRdb holds here is the immuneACCESS table cut down to in-frame rearrangements. Part of the clones is not present; checked against another copy, under half of the missing clones reflect an unresolved V gene, and the others are unexplained. Here the sample has tens of thousands of clones; about 90% occur a single time. The top ten hold 14% of the sample. Sequenced material: peripheral blood. The receptor set was obtained from a human donor in a cohort sampled during active COVID-19.

This clone was observed a single time. The chain is built from TRBV7-9 and TRBJ1-1; 8 nucleotides agree with TRBD1. The CDR3 extends over 13 amino acids. Losses at the gene ends were 1 base for V and 13 bases for J; bases not matched to a gene: 8. Germline loops: CDR1 SEHNR, CDR2 FQNEAQ (reference sequence). The CDR3 region has the DNA TGTGCCAGCAGCTTAGAGGAGGCGACAGGGGATTTCTTT. It is translated as CASSLEEATGDFF.

The chain recombines TRBV12-5 with TRBJ2-1; D is perhaps TRBD2 (5 bases). CDR1 and CDR2 from the germline V gene are LGHNT and FRNRAP. The germline V and J ends were trimmed by 5 bases and 10 bases, with 9 bases remaining between them. This CDR3 spans 11 amino acids. The CDR3 DNA reads as TGTGCTAGTGGTAAAGGACTCGAGCAGTTCTTC. It specifies CASGKGLEQFF.

This clone occurred a few times. The chain recombines TRBV7-3 with TRBJ2-2; 15 nucleotides align to TRBD2. The CDR3 length is 18 residues. Germline CDR1 is SGHTA and CDR2 is FQGTGA. V lost 1 base, J lost 6 bases, and 6 bases stayed unmatched. The CDR3 here is CASSLRAGLAGGAGELFF. The CDR3 DNA is TGTGCCAGCAGCTTAAGGGCTGGACTAGCGGGAGGGGCCGGGGAGCTGTTTTTT.

The chain combines TRBV4-1 with TRBJ2-1, with TRBD2 identical over 11 bases. Trimming took 0 bases from V and 15 from J; bases not matched to a gene: 10. Germline values: CDR1 MGHRA, CDR2 YSYEKL. The CDR3 loop spans 15 amino acids. CDR3 DNA: TGCGCCAGCAGCCAAGATTGGGGACTAGCGGAAAGAGGGTTCTTC. This translates into CASSQDWGLAERGFF.

The gene calls are TRBV7-9 and TRBJ2-7, with D possibly being TRBD1 (5 bases). This CDR3 is 14 amino acids long. V lost 2 bases and J 5 bases, leaving 13 bases between the germline ends. CDR1 and CDR2 (germline): SEHNR, FQNEAQ (reference sequence). The CDR3 loop is CASSLWGSLHEQYF. The CDR3 DNA sequence: TGTGCCAGCAGCTTATGGGGCAGCCTCCACGAGCAGTACTTC.

A single count supports this clone. The chain links TRBV7-2 to TRBJ1-2; 7 nucleotides match TRBD1. The V segment lost 2 bases and the J segment 2 bases; nucleotides outside the gene matches: 5. Germline values: CDR1 SGHTA, CDR2 FQGNSA. This CDR3 spans 15 amino acids. The CDR3 DNA follows: TGTGCCAGCAGCTTAACCCAGACAGGGAACTATGGCTACACCTTC. Its protein is CASSLTQTGNYGYTF.

CDR3 sequence: CATGTVSTDTQYF. The CDR3, as DNA: TGTGCCACCGGGACAGTCAGCACAGATACGCAGTATTTT. V gene TRBV28 combines with J gene TRBJ2-3; TRBD1 matches 7 bases. The CDR3 totals 13 residues. Per germline, CDR1 MDHEN and CDR2 SYDVKM. V lost 10 bases to trimming and J lost 0 bases; unmatched junction nucleotides: 4.

Only a few counts were recorded for this clone. The genes are TRBV6-5 and TRBJ2-7; 9 nucleotides align to TRBD2. The V and J ends lost 6 bases and 1 base, in that order; junction bases with no gene match: 4. Per the germline V gene, CDR1 is MNHEY and CDR2 is SVGAGI. The CDR3 has 14 amino acids. The CDR3 nucleotides are TGTGCCAGCAGGCGAACTAGCGGGTCCTACGAGCAGTACTTC. This codes for CASRRTSGSYEQYF.

This chain joins TRBV6-8 and TRBJ2-2, with 15 bases lining up with TRBD2. CDR1 and CDR2 (germline): MNHGY, SAAAGT. V dropped 6 bases and J dropped 0; count of bases not matched to a gene: 11. This CDR3 is 20 amino acids long. CDR3 loop: CASSRGTSGRSKANTGELFF. CDR3 sequence (DNA): TGTGCCAGCAGCCGCGGGACTAGCGGGAGGTCTAAGGCGAACACCGGGGAGCTGTTTTTT.

This chain joins TRBV19 and TRBJ2-1, with a possible D match to TRBD2 (5 bases). Germline CDR1 LNHDA, CDR2 SQIVND (reference sequence). The CDR3 consists of 14 residues. V lost 6 bases and J lost 5, with 14 bases in between. For the CDR3, the DNA is TGTGCCAGTAGCCCAAGAGGGTTCCACAATGAGCAGTTCTTC. Translated: CASSPRGFHNEQFF.

On this clone: Relative to the germline gene, one junction end is altered; a read error may explain this. The chain recombines TRBV9 with TRBJ2-4; 7 nucleotides line up with TRBD2. The CDR3 is 12 residues long. From germline, CDR1 is SGDLS and CDR2 YYNGEE. The CDR3 sequence is CASSVEAGTRSF. CDR3 DNA: TGTGCCAGCAGCGTAGAAGCGGGGACGCGGAGCTTC.

The V call is TRBV27, the J call TRBJ2-7; 12 bases map to TRBD2. V shed 5 bases, J shed 3 bases, and the junction held 14 bases outside the gene matches. Germline-derived CDR1 and CDR2 are MNHEY and SMNVEV (reference sequence). The CDR3 has 18 residues. The CDR3 DNA is TGTGCCAGCAGTCCTCGGCCTAGCGGGAGGGCACGTCGCTACGAGCAGTACTTC. Protein sequence: CASSPRPSGRARRYEQYF.

V is TRBV11-2 and J is TRBJ2-5; 10 positions match TRBD1. Germline V gives CDR1 SGHAT, CDR2 FQNNGV. V was pared by 3 bases and J by 5 bases, with 12 bases of the junction left unmatched. The CDR3 runs to 17 residues. The CDR3 loop reads CASSFSAGTGARETQYF. CDR3 nucleotide sequence: TGTGCCAGCAGCTTCTCCGCGGGGACAGGGGCACGGGAGACCCAGTACTTC. Full variable domain (remainder filled in from reference TRBV11-2 and TRBJ2-5): EAGVAQSPRYKIIEKRQSVAFWCNPISGHATLYWYQQILGQGPKLLIQFQNNGVVDDSQLPKDRFSAERLKGVDSTLKIQPAKLEDSAVYLCASSFSAGTGARETQYFGPGTRLLVL.

The gene calls are TRBV5-4 and TRBJ1-2, with D perhaps TRBD1 (5 bases). The V gene's germline CDR1 is SGHNT and CDR2 YYREEE (reference sequence). Trimming stripped 2 bases from V and 7 bases from J, with 15 bases between. The CDR3 extends over 14 amino acids. Written as DNA, the CDR3 is TGTGCCAGCAGCTTTGGAGGCGGGGCTTCTGGCTACACCTTC. Translated, it gives CASSFGGGASGYTF.

This CDR3 is CASSRGPGQGNGYTF. DNA of the CDR3: TGTGCCAGTAGTAGAGGACCGGGACAGGGGAATGGCTACACCTTC. The chain combines TRBV19 with TRBJ1-2; 10 bases line up with TRBD1. CDR1 is LNHDA and CDR2 is SQIVND in the germline V gene (reference sequence). CDR3 length: 15 amino acids. Losses at the gene ends were 4 bases for V and 6 bases for J; bases not matched to a gene: 8.

The chain recombines TRBV27 with TRBJ2-7, with 11 bases matching TRBD2. The CDR3 has 15 residues. CDR1 MNHEY and CDR2 SMNVEV come from the germline V gene (reference sequence). V lost 2 bases to trimming and J lost 3 bases; unmatched junction nucleotides: 3. In DNA, the CDR3 is TGTGCCAGCAGTTTAGTAGCGGGAGGGGTCTACGAGCAGTACTTC. Protein product: CASSLVAGGVYEQYF.

This chain joins TRBV28 and TRBJ2-5, with TRBD1 matching over 12 bases. Trimming cost V 7 bases and J 4 bases; bases outside gene matches: 7. This CDR3 has 15 residues. Looked up from germline, CDR1 is MDHEN and CDR2 is SYDVKM. This CDR3 reads CASKVGDRGLETQYF. CDR3 bases: TGTGCCAGCAAAGTTGGGGACAGGGGGCTAGAGACCCAGTACTTC.

The J gene is TRBJ2-1, the V gene TRBV28, with 7 bases identical to TRBD2. Trimming cost V 3 bases and J 7 bases; bases outside gene matches: 12. Germline V gene lookup returns CDR1 MDHEN and CDR2 SYDVKM. The CDR3 runs 16 residues. Here the CDR3 reads CASSLSGSGLENEQFF. The CDR3 DNA follows: TGTGCCAGCAGTTTGAGTGGGTCAGGACTAGAGAATGAGCAGTTCTTC.

This clone was seen a few times. The chain joins TRBV5-6 to TRBJ1-4; possible D gene TRBD1, 5 bases. The CDR3 is made up of 15 amino acids. Germline values: CDR1 SGHDT, CDR2 YYEEEE. Trimming took 6 bases from V and 4 from J, leaving 16 bases between them. CDR3 in amino acids: CASTRVGGINEKLFF. The CDR3 DNA follows: TGTGCCAGCACCCGCGTGGGGGGAATTAATGAAAAACTGTTTTTT.

This clone is a singleton in its sample. CDR3 coding DNA: TGCGCCAGCAGCCGCGATTGGGGCCAAAATCAGCCCCAGCATTTT. Translating it yields CASSRDWGQNQPQHF. The rearrangement joins TRBV5-1 to TRBJ1-5; D perhaps matches TRBD1 (5 bases). The CDR3 extends over 15 amino acids. CDR1 and CDR2 from the germline V gene are SGHRS and YFSETQ. Trimming stripped 4 bases from V and 4 bases from J, with 15 bases between.

This clone is a singleton in its sample. This sequence joins TRBV18 and TRBJ2-4, with 11 bases aligning to TRBD1. This CDR3 region has 14 residues. Germline CDR1 and CDR2: KGHSH and LQKENI. The J segment lost 8 bases and the V segment lost 3 bases, leaving 3 bases of the junction unmatched. This CDR3 is CASSPSGQGDIQYF. DNA for the CDR3: TGTGCCAGCTCACCCTCGGGACAGGGGGACATTCAGTACTTC.

The chain uses TRBV13 and TRBJ2-7, with TRBD1 matching over 7 bases. This CDR3 has 14 residues. Germline assignment: CDR1 PRHDT and CDR2 FYEKMQ (reference sequence). The V segment lost 3 bases and the J segment 6 bases; nucleotides outside the gene matches: 8. The CDR3 sequence is CASSLRRGSGEQYF. The CDR3 nucleotides are TGTGCCAGCAGCTTGCGCAGGGGGTCGGGCGAGCAGTACTTC.

The chain couples TRBV9 to TRBJ2-4; D might be TRBD2 (6 bases). CDR3 size: 16 residues. Trimming took 3 bases from V and 0 from J, leaving 13 bases between them. Germline CDR1 SGDLS, CDR2 YYNGEE. The CDR3 bases are TGTGCCAGCAGCGCAGAGGCGGGGATAGCCAAAAACATTCAGTACTTC. Protein sequence: CASSAEAGIAKNIQYF. Full variable domain (outside the CDR3, taken from reference TRBV9 and TRBJ2-4): DSGVTQTPKHLITATGQRVTLRCSPRSGDLSVYWYQQSLDQGLQFLIQYYNGEERAKGNILERFSAQQFPDLHSELNLSSLELGDSALYFCASSAEAGIAKNIQYFGAGTRLSVL.

This chain links TRBV11-2 with TRBJ2-7, with 8 bases identical to TRBD1. The J segment lost 2 bases and the V segment lost 6 bases, leaving 3 bases of the junction unmatched. The CDR3 is 13 residues long. Germline loops: CDR1 SGHAT, CDR2 FQNNGV. Here the CDR3 DNA reads TGTGCCAGCAGGCAGGACAGGGCCTACGAGCAGTACTTC. This encodes CASRQDRAYEQYF. Complete variable domain (other parts from reference TRBV11-2 and TRBJ2-7): EAGVAQSPRYKIIEKRQSVAFWCNPISGHATLYWYQQILGQGPKLLIQFQNNGVVDDSQLPKDRFSAERLKGVDSTLKIQPAKLEDSAVYLCASRQDRAYEQYFGPGTRLTVT.

The chain joins TRBV10-1 to TRBJ2-7; TRBD1 might be the D (7 bases). CDR1 WNHNN and CDR2 SYGVQD come from the germline V gene (reference sequence). V lost 1 base, J lost 3 bases, and 13 bases lay in between. The CDR3 length is 15 residues. DNA of the CDR3: TGCGCCAGCAGTGAGTACAGGGGAGGCAACTACGAGCAGTACTTC. Translation gives CASSEYRGGNYEQYF.

The CDR3 loop is CASSPTGGALYEQYF. Here the CDR3 DNA reads TGTGCCAGCTCACCTACAGGGGGCGCTTTATACGAGCAGTACTTC. This chain joins TRBV18 and TRBJ2-7; 9 nucleotides agree with TRBD1. The CDR3 is made up of 15 amino acids. The V and J ends lost 3 bases and 4 bases, in that order; junction bases with no gene match: 7. Germline CDR1 and CDR2: KGHSH and LQKENI. Supplemented by reference TRBV18 and TRBJ2-7, the full variable domain reads NAGVMQNPRHLVRRRGQEARLRCSPMKGHSHVYWYRQLPEEGLKFMVYLQKENIIDESGMPKERFSAEFPKEGPSILRIQQVVRGDSAAYFCASSPTGGALYEQYFGPGTRLTVT.

This clone was observed once. This chain uses TRBV7-7 with TRBJ2-1, with TRBD2 identical over 10 bases. The CDR3 is 15 residues long. CDR1 and CDR2 (germline): SSHAT, FNYEAQ (reference sequence). The V and J ends lost 5 bases and 5 bases, in that order; junction bases with no gene match: 6. The CDR3 nucleotides read TGTGCCAGCAGCACGGGGACTAGCGCCAACAATGAGCAGTTCTTC. The encoded protein is CASSTGTSANNEQFF.

J is TRBJ1-4 and V is TRBV9, with D tentatively TRBD1 (6 bases). Germline V lookup: CDR1 SGDLS, CDR2 YYNGEE. This CDR3 spans 16 amino acids. V lost 3 bases to trimming and J lost 5 bases, with 17 bases between them. DNA for the CDR3: TGTGCCAGCAGCGCGGACCGACAGGAACCCAATGAAAAACTGTTTTTT. It yields the protein CASSADRQEPNEKLFF.

This chain joins TRBV28 and TRBJ2-3; D uncertain. The CDR3 consists of 12 residues. Germline CDR1 and CDR2: MDHEN and SYDVKM. The ends were cut back, 3 bases at V and 7 bases at J, with 8 bases in the middle. The CDR3 DNA is TGTGCCAGCAGTTTGCAGGTCTATACGCAGTATTTT. This gives the protein CASSLQVYTQYF. Drawing the rest from reference TRBV28 and TRBJ2-3, the complete variable domain is DVKVTQSSRYLVKRTGEKVFLECVQDMDHENMFWYRQDPGLGLRLIYFSYDVKMKEKGDIPEGYSVSREKKERFSLILESASTNQTSMYLCASSLQVYTQYFGPGTRLTVL.

The rearrangement uses TRBV9 and TRBJ2-7; D is undetermined. CDR3 size: 14 residues. Trimming cost V 0 bases and J 4 bases, with 11 bases left between them. CDR1 and CDR2 (germline): SGDLS, YYNGEE. CDR3 nucleotides: TGTGCCAGCAGCGTAGGTCCACCGCGGTACGAGCAGTACTTC. Its protein product is CASSVGPPRYEQYF.

V is TRBV18 and J is TRBJ1-1, with 7 bases identical to TRBD1. The junction had 8 bases not matched to a gene; V was cut back by 4 bases and J by 0 bases. The CDR3 consists of 16 residues. Germline V gene data show CDR1 as KGHSH and CDR2 as LQKENI. The CDR3 sequence is CASSLGTVLMNTEAFF. CDR3 in DNA: TGTGCCAGCTCACTGGGGACAGTATTAATGAACACTGAAGCTTTCTTT.

This clone turned up a few times. The chain couples TRBV5-1 to TRBJ2-7, with D possibly matching TRBD1 (5 bases). Trimming took off 4 bases at V and 2 bases at J, with 16 bases between the two ends. This CDR3 spans 15 amino acids. Germline assignment: CDR1 SGHRS and CDR2 YFSETQ. The CDR3 region has the DNA TGCGCCAGCAGCCTGATACTCGACAGCGCCTACGAGCAGTACTTC. Translated, it gives CASSLILDSAYEQYF.